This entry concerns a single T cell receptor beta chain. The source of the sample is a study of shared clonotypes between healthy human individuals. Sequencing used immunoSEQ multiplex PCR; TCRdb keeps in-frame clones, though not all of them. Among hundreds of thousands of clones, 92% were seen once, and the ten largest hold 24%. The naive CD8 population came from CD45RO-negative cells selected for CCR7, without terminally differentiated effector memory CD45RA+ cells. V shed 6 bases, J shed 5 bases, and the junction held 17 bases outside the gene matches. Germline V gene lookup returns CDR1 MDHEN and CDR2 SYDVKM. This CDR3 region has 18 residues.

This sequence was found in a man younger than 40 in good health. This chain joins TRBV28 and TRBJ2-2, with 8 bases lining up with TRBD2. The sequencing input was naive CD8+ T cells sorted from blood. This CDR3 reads CASRRYSPGLDYTGELFF. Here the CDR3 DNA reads TGTGCCAGCAGGCGTTATTCCCCGGGACTAGACTATACCGGGGAGCTGTTTTTT. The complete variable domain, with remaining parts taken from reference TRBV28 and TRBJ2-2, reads DVKVTQSSRYLVKRTGEKVFLECVQDMDHENMFWYRQDPGLGLRLIYFSYDVKMKEKGDIPEGYSVSREKKERFSLILESASTNQTSMYLCASRRYSPGLDYTGELFFGEGSRLTVL.